The 29 T cell receptor beta chains below come from one sample, sequenced in a study of blood T cell repertoires in COVID-19. The method was immunoSEQ multiplex PCR; TCRdb's version includes in-frame clones alone and lacks a portion of them. The data show roughly 270,000 clones, with roughly four fifths seen just once and over 4% held by the top ten. The sequenced material came from PBMCs or T cells enriched from blood (not recorded which). The receptor source for this set is a man in his forties who had been exposed to COVID-19.

This chain links TRBV11-3 with TRBJ1-4, with D hard to call. The CDR3 totals 13 residues. CDR1 and CDR2 (germline): SGHNT, YENEEA. Trimming left V 4 bases short and J 7 bases short, with 10 bases between. As DNA, the CDR3 is TGTGCCAGCAGCTCAACGTATAGTGAAAAACTGTTTTTT. The encoded protein is CASSSTYSEKLFF.

The chain recombines TRBV5-1 with TRBJ2-7; tentative D call: TRBD2 (5 bases). The CDR3 is 13 residues long. Germline V lookup: CDR1 SGHRS, CDR2 YFSETQ. Trimming removed 1 base from V and 3 bases from J, with 8 bases in between. CDR3 nucleotides: TGCGCCAGCAGCTTGTGGGCGGGCTACGAGCAGTACTTC. This sequence encodes CASSLWAGYEQYF.

V usage is TRBV7-6 and J usage is TRBJ2-7, with 9 bases lining up with TRBD2. The J segment lost 2 bases and the V segment lost 7 bases, leaving 6 bases of the junction unmatched. This CDR3 region has 14 residues. CDR1 and CDR2 from the germline V gene are SGHVS and FNYEAQ. The CDR3 sequence is CASTPLAGPYEQYF. For the CDR3, the DNA is TGTGCCAGCACCCCACTAGCGGGCCCCTACGAGCAGTACTTC.

This chain joins TRBV11-3 and TRBJ2-2; perhaps TRBD2 as D (6 bases). This CDR3 region has 15 residues. CDR1 and CDR2 from the germline V gene are SGHNT and YENEEA. V lost 1 base to trimming and J lost 6 bases, with 12 bases between them. CDR3 sequence: CASSLGDSLAGELFF. Here the CDR3 DNA reads TGTGCCAGCAGCTTAGGGGACTCTCTGGCCGGGGAGCTGTTTTTT.

This clone was counted ten times or more. This chain connects TRBV7-8 to TRBJ2-7; the D gene is possibly TRBD2 (6 bases). Per germline, CDR1 SGHVS and CDR2 FQNEAQ. CDR3 length equals 18 residues. Deletions cut 2 bases from V and 3 bases from J, with 23 bases between. This CDR3 is CASSLRGLSTRANYEQYF. DNA for the CDR3: TGTGCCAGCAGCTTAAGAGGACTATCCACCCGAGCAAACTACGAGCAGTACTTC.

The rearrangement joins TRBV2 to TRBJ2-3; D is possibly TRBD2 (7 bases). CDR3 length: 13 residues. Germline V gene data show CDR1 as SNHLY and CDR2 as FYNNEI. V gave up 8 bases and J gave up 8 bases, with 17 bases separating them. The CDR3 bases are TGTGCCAGCGCGACAGAGGGGGGGGGTACGCAGTATTTT. Residues: CASATEGGGTQYF.

This sequence joins TRBV7-9 and TRBJ1-6, with 11 positions matching TRBD1. Germline V CDR1 and CDR2: SEHNR, FQNEAQ (reference sequence). J was trimmed by 9 bases and V by 4 bases; bases with no gene match: 5. CDR3 length: 15 amino acids. The CDR3 nucleotides are TGTGCCAGCAGCTCAGTAGGGACAGGGGGTTCACCCCTCCACTTT. This gives the protein CASSSVGTGGSPLHF.

The J gene is TRBJ2-2, the V gene TRBV2, with D unclear. V lost 6 bases and J 3 bases, leaving 5 bases between the germline ends. This CDR3 is built from 12 residues. Germline CDR1 is SNHLY and CDR2 is FYNNEI. CDR3 sequence: CASRSYTGELFF. CDR3 in DNA: TGTGCCAGCAGGAGTTACACCGGGGAGCTGTTTTTT.

V is TRBV2 and J is TRBJ1-1; perhaps TRBD1 as D (5 bases). Germline lookup yields CDR1 SNHLY and CDR2 FYNNEI. The length of the CDR3 is 12 residues. V shed 6 bases and J shed 7 bases, with 12 bases lying between them. CDR3 in amino acids: CASSRQLREAFF. In DNA form, the CDR3 reads TGTGCCAGCAGCCGACAGTTACGTGAAGCTTTCTTT.

The chain's CDR3 is CASKFQGGEKLFF. The CDR3 nucleotides read TGTGCCAGCAAATTTCAGGGTGGTGAAAAACTGTTTTTT. This chain joins TRBV3-1 (or the pseudogene TRBV3-2) and TRBJ1-4; D may be TRBD1 (5 bases). Germline CDR1 and CDR2: LGHDT and YNNKEL (reference sequence). The CDR3 has 13 amino acids. The V end was cut by 7 bases, the J end by 7 bases, with 13 bases between.

This clone appeared a single time. The rearrangement joins TRBV2 to TRBJ1-6; D unclear. This CDR3 is 15 amino acids long. Trimming took off 1 base at V and 3 bases at J, with 7 bases between the two ends. Germline CDR1 and CDR2: SNHLY and FYNNEI. CDR3 nucleotide sequence: TGTGCCAGCAGTGAAGACAGCATCTATAATTCACCCCTCCACTTT. Encoded protein: CASSEDSIYNSPLHF. Full variable domain (outside the CDR3, taken from reference TRBV2 and TRBJ1-6): EPEVTQTPSHQVTQMGQEVILRCVPISNHLYFYWYRQILGQKVEFLVSFYNNEISEKSEIFDDQFSVERPDGSNFTLKIRSTKLEDSAMYFCASSEDSIYNSPLHFGNGTRLTVT.

This clone was recorded only once. The DNA of the CDR3 is TGTGCCAGCAGCTTAGCGCGGGGGGGATCATCTAATTCACCCCTCCACTTT. Protein sequence: CASSLARGGSSNSPLHF. V and J are TRBV7-6 and TRBJ1-6, with D possibly being TRBD1 (5 bases). The CDR3 spans 17 residues. V was trimmed by 0 bases and J by 6 bases, leaving 15 bases between them. Germline V gene data show CDR1 as SGHVS and CDR2 as FNYEAQ.

The rearrangement uses TRBV6-1 and TRBJ2-7, with 15 nucleotides matching TRBD2. This CDR3 is built from 16 residues. V shed 3 bases, J shed 7 bases, and the junction held 7 bases outside the gene matches. Per germline, CDR1 MNHNS and CDR2 SASEGT. In nucleotides, the CDR3 is TGTGCCAGCAGTGAGGGACTAGCGGGAGGCAAGGGGGAGCAGTACTTC. Residues: CASSEGLAGGKGEQYF.

V and J are TRBV6-5 and TRBJ1-2; the D gene is possibly TRBD1 (6 bases). Germline V gene data show CDR1 as MNHEY and CDR2 as SVGAGI. V lost 6 bases and J lost 7, with 21 bases in between. This CDR3 region has 15 residues. The CDR3, as DNA: TGTGCCAGCAGCCAGGGCCCCGGGACAACGGGTGGCTACACCTTC. It encodes CASSQGPGTTGGYTF.

The table lists this clone with a count of one. V is TRBV11-3 and J is TRBJ2-1; D call uncertain. CDR3 length: 17 amino acids. With 4 bases removed from V and 2 bases from J, the gap between germline ends came to 18 bases. CDR1 SGHNT and CDR2 YENEEA come from the germline V gene. DNA of the CDR3: TGTGCCAGCAGCTCCGGGTTCGGTGCACCGACCTACAATGAGCAGTTCTTC. It specifies CASSSGFGAPTYNEQFF.

This rearrangement joins TRBV7-8 to TRBJ2-1; maybe TRBD1 (5 bases). The CDR3 totals 15 residues. V was cut by 2 bases and J by 7 bases, with 15 bases left in between. Germline V CDR1 and CDR2: SGHVS, FQNEAQ. CDR3 sequence reads: CASSLSRQFLNEQFF. Here the CDR3 DNA reads TGTGCCAGCAGCTTATCAAGACAGTTTTTGAATGAGCAGTTCTTC.

This clone appeared once. V is TRBV7-3 and J is TRBJ1-1, with a tentative D call TRBD1 (6 bases). V was pared by 5 bases and J by 1 base, with 17 bases between. Germline values: CDR1 SGHTA, CDR2 FQGTGA. The CDR3 has 16 residues. Written as DNA, the CDR3 is TGTGCCAGCAGCCAGCTGACAGGATTTGGGAACACTGAAGCTTTCTTT. It specifies CASSQLTGFGNTEAFF.

The chain links TRBV9 to TRBJ2-3; 9 bases line up with TRBD2. This CDR3 region has 15 residues. The germline V gene encodes CDR1 SGDLS and CDR2 YYNGEE. The junction had 6 bases not matched to a gene; V was cut back by 1 base and J by 6 bases. DNA of the CDR3: TGTGCCAGCAGCGTAAGGACTAGCGCAGCGGATACGCAGTATTTT. The encoded protein is CASSVRTSAADTQYF.

At least ten counts were recorded for this clone. The rearrangement joins TRBV24-1 to TRBJ2-3, with 9 bases fitting TRBD2. The CDR3 has 17 residues. Germline trimming cut 2 bases from V and 3 bases from J; bases unmatched to any gene: 8. Germline V CDR1 and CDR2: KGHDR, SFDVKD. The CDR3 sequence: CATSDYWVSGSTDTQYF. CDR3 coding DNA: TGTGCCACCAGTGATTACTGGGTTAGCGGGAGTACAGATACGCAGTATTTT.

This clone was counted at least ten times. The chain joins TRBV9 to TRBJ1-3; D gene ambiguous. Trimming pared 4 bases from V and 0 bases from J, leaving 11 bases between. The germline V gene has CDR1 SGDLS and CDR2 YYNGEE. The CDR3 is made up of 15 amino acids. CDR3: CASSSRGYSGNTIYF. As DNA, the CDR3 is TGTGCCAGCAGCTCGCGAGGATACTCTGGAAACACCATATATTTT.

This chain links TRBV19 with TRBJ2-7, with TRBD1 matching over 10 bases. CDR1 and CDR2 from the germline V gene are LNHDA and SQIVND (reference sequence). The CDR3 extends over 15 amino acids. Germline trimming cut 1 base from V and 4 bases from J; bases unmatched to any gene: 4. Here the CDR3 DNA reads TGTGCCAGTAGTATAGCGGGACAGGGGAGTTACGAGCAGTACTTC. This gives the protein CASSIAGQGSYEQYF.

The chain carries TRBV14 and TRBJ2-7; no reliable D call. The germline gives CDR1 SGHDN, CDR2 FVKESK. Trimming took off 2 bases at V and 3 bases at J, with 5 bases between the two ends. This CDR3 is built from 12 residues. The CDR3 is CASSQYRYEQYF. CDR3 nucleotide sequence: TGTGCCAGCAGCCAATATCGCTACGAGCAGTACTTC. Looking up the rest from reference TRBV14 and TRBJ2-7 gives the full variable domain: EAGVTQFPSHSVIEKGQTVTLRCDPISGHDNLYWYRRVMGKEIKFLLHFVKESKQDESGMPNNRFLAERTGGTYSTLKVQPAELEDSGVYFCASSQYRYEQYFGPGTRLTVT.

V usage is TRBV9 and J usage is TRBJ1-6; D ambiguous. The germline CDR1 and CDR2 sequences are SGDLS and YYNGEE. The CDR3 spans 14 residues. V was cut by 0 bases and J by 6 bases, with 7 bases left in between. The CDR3 nucleotides are TGTGCCAGCAGCGTAGGAGGCATTAATTCACCCCTCCACTTT. It yields the protein CASSVGGINSPLHF.

The chain is built from TRBV5-6 and TRBJ2-7, with TRBD1 matching 9 bases. J was trimmed by 5 bases and V by 2 bases; bases with no gene match: 5. CDR1 and CDR2 (germline): SGHDT, YYEEEE. This CDR3 comprises 14 residues. DNA for the CDR3: TGTGCCAGCAGCTTCTCCGGGACAGGGAACGAGCAGTACTTC. Its protein product is CASSFSGTGNEQYF.

The V call is TRBV9, the J call TRBJ1-6, with a possible D match to TRBD1 (6 bases). The CDR3 consists of 14 residues. The V and J ends lost 3 bases and 6 bases respectively, with 10 bases between them. The germline V gene has CDR1 SGDLS and CDR2 YYNGEE. The CDR3 loop reads CASSARTANSPLHF. The CDR3 DNA reads TGTGCCAGCAGCGCAAGGACAGCTAATTCACCCCTCCACTTT.

The V and J genes are TRBV3-1 (or the pseudogene TRBV3-2) and TRBJ1-5; no clear D gene. The CDR3 is 15 amino acids. V lost 5 bases and J lost 5, with 16 bases in between. Germline-derived CDR1 and CDR2 are LGHDT and YNNKEL (reference sequence). The CDR3 DNA is TGTGCCAGCAGCTCCGGTGAGACACGATATCAGCCCCAGCATTTT. Its protein product is CASSSGETRYQPQHF.

The chain couples TRBV2 to TRBJ2-7; TRBD1 matches 9 bases. The germline CDR1 and CDR2 sequences are SNHLY and FYNNEI. CDR3 length equals 17 residues. With 3 bases clipped from V and 5 bases from J, the junction kept 14 bases outside the gene matches. CDR3: CASSDLIQGATLDEQYF. CDR3 DNA sequence: TGTGCCAGCAGTGACTTAATACAGGGGGCCACTTTAGACGAGCAGTACTTC.

This clone appeared a few times. The chain carries TRBV27 and TRBJ1-1; no firm D call. V lost 4 bases and J lost 2, with 11 bases in between. Germline CDR1 is MNHEY and CDR2 is SMNVEV (reference sequence). There are 14 residues in the CDR3. In nucleotides, the CDR3 is TGTGCCAGCAGTTCCTCCGAGATAAACACTGAAGCTTTCTTT. Residues: CASSSSEINTEAFF.

This chain joins TRBV24-1 and TRBJ2-3; tentative D call: TRBD2 (6 bases). Trimming took 1 base from V and 1 from J, leaving 14 bases between them. Germline V CDR1 and CDR2: KGHDR, SFDVKD. The CDR3 length is 17 residues. This CDR3 reads CATSDFWRGRGTDTQYF. CDR3 coding DNA: TGTGCCACCAGTGATTTTTGGAGGGGTCGGGGCACAGATACGCAGTATTTT.